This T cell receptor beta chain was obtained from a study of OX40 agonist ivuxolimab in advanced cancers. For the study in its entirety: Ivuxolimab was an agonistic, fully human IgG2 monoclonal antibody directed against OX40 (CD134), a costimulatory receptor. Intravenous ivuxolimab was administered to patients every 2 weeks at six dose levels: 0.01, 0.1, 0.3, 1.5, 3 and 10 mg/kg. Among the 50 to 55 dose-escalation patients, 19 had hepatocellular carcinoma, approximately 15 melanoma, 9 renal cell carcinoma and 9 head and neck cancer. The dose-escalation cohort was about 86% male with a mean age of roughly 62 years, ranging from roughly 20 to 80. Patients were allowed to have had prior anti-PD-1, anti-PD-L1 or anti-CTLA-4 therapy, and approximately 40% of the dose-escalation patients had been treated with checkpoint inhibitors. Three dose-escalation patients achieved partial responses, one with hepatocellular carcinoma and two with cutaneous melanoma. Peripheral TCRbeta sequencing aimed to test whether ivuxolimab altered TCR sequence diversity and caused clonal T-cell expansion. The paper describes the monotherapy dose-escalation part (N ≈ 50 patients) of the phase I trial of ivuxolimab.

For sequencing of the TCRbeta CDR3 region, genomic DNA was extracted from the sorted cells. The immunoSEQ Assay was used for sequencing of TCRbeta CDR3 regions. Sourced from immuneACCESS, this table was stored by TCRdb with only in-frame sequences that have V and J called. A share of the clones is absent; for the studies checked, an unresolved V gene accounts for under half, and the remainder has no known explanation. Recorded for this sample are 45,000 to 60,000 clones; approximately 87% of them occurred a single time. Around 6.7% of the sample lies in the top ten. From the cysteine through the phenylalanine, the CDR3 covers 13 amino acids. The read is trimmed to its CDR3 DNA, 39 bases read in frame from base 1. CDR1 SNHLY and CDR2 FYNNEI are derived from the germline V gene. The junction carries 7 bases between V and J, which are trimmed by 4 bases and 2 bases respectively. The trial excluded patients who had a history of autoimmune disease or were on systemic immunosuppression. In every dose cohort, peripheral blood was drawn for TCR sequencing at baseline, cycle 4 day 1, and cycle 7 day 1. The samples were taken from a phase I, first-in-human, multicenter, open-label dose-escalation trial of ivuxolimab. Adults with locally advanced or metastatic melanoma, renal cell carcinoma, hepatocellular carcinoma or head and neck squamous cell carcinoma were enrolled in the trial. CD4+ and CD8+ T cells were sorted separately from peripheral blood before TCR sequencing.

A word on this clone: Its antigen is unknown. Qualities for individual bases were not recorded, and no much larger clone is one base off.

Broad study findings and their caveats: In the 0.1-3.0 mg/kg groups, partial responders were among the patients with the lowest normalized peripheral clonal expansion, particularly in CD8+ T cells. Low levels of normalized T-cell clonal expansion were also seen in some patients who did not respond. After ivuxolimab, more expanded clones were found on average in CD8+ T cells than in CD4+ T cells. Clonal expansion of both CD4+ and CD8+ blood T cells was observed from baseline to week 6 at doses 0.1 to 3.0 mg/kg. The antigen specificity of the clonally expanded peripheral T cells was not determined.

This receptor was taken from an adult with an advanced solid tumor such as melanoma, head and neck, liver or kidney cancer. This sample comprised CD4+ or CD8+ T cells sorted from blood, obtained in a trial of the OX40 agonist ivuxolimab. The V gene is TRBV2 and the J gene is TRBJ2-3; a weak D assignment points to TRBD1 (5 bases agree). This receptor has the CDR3 CASSGQYTDTQYF. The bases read TGTGCCAGCAGTGGACAGTACACAGATACGCAGTATTTT. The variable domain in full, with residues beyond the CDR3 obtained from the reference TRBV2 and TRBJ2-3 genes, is EPEVTQTPSHQVTQMGQEVILRCVPISNHLYFYWYRQILGQKVEFLVSFYNNEISEKSEIFDDQFSVERPDGSNFTLKIRSTKLEDSAMYFCASSGQYTDTQYFGPGTRLTVL.